Each of the 5 T cell receptor beta chains below was sequenced from the same sample in a study of blood T cell repertoires in COVID-19. The repertoire was sequenced with immunoSEQ multiplex PCR; TCRdb's copy has only in-frame clones and lacks some. Altogether fewer than 150,000 clones are present, 80% to 90% being singletons, with the ten largest covering 4.3%. Sequenced material: peripheral blood. Receptor source: a middle-aged woman with acute or convalescent COVID-19.

In its sample, this clone was seen a few times. The chain carries TRBV29-1 and TRBJ2-7, with D perhaps TRBD2 (6 bases). CDR3 length equals 14 residues. Germline CDR1 is SQVTM and CDR2 is ANQGSEA. V lost 7 bases and J 0 bases, leaving 16 bases between the germline ends. The CDR3 DNA follows: TGCAGCGCTTCCCCTAGCGTAAGCTCCTACGAGCAGTACTTC. Amino acids: CSASPSVSSYEQYF.

The V call is TRBV7-9, the J call TRBJ1-6; TRBD1 agrees at 10 bases. The CDR3 runs to 15 residues. Per germline, CDR1 SEHNR and CDR2 FQNEAQ (reference sequence). Germline trimming cut 5 bases from V and 5 bases from J; bases unmatched to any gene: 3. CDR3 in DNA: TGTGCCAGCAGCCCCGGGACAGGGGATAATTCACCCCTCCACTTT. Its protein product is CASSPGTGDNSPLHF.

The chain uses TRBV2 and TRBJ1-2; D gene ambiguous. Germline CDR1 and CDR2: SNHLY and FYNNEI. The CDR3 consists of 13 residues. The germline V and J ends were trimmed by 11 bases and 3 bases, with 16 bases remaining between them. DNA of the CDR3: TGTGCCTCCGGAGAGCGGAACTACTATGGCTACACCTTC. Translation: CASGERNYYGYTF.

V usage is TRBV30 and J usage is TRBJ1-1; 7 bases line up with TRBD1. Per germline, CDR1 GTSNPN and CDR2 SVGIG (reference sequence). J gave up 1 base and V 8 bases, and 10 bases lay outside the gene matches. This CDR3 comprises 14 residues. In DNA, the CDR3 is TGTGCCGGGGAAAGGGACAGATCGAACACTGAAGCTTTCTTT. It encodes CAGERDRSNTEAFF.

V is TRBV4-3 and J is TRBJ2-7; 7 bases map to TRBD1. V lost 0 bases and J lost 5; bases outside the gene matches: 7. The length of the CDR3 is 15 residues. In germline, CDR1 is LGHNA, CDR2 YSLEER. CDR3 nucleotides: TGCGCCAGCAGCCAAGATCAGGGACAGTTCGACGAGCAGTACTTC. Amino acids: CASSQDQGQFDEQYF.